This paragraph covers one T cell receptor (beta chain) sequence. The data were obtained in a study of identical twins. The germline V gene encodes CDR1 SQVTM and CDR2 ANQGSEA. V was shortened by 6 bases and J by 2 bases, with 16 bases between the two germline ends. This CDR3 spans 14 amino acids. TCRdb ran MiXCR on the 5' RACE reads and lists one entry per CDR3 protein. This table holds 230,000 or so distinct CDR3 sequences, about 8.3% found once. The same sample was also used in a study of yellow fever vaccine responses in identical twins.

The specimen sequenced was CD8+ T cells sorted from blood. The TCR was taken from a woman aged 18 to 35 in good health. This chain uses TRBV29-1 with TRBJ2-5; TRBD1 might be the D (6 bases). CDR3 residues: CSVEQEQGQETQYF. For the CDR3, the DNA is TGCAGCGTGGAGCAGGAACAGGGACAAGAGACCCAGTACTTC.